The clone carrying this TCR beta chain was counted ten times or more. The antigen is undetermined. The data originate from a study of CD8 T cells in ankylosing spondylitis. CDR1 is MGHRA, CDR2 YSYEKL, per germline. V gave up 4 bases and J gave up 6 bases; unmatched junction bases: 7. This CDR3 contains 15 residues. TCRdb recomputed calls from the 5' RACE reads with MiXCR, one row per CDR3 protein. The sample contains about 92,000 distinct CDR3 sequences, 8.8% of which appear only once. General study results and limits: A motif of eight highly homologous TCR beta variants was seen as apparently characteristic of ankylosing spondylitis blood.

Sequencing was carried out using blood, either unsorted or a sorted T cell fraction (not recorded which). The chain has TRBV4-1 and TRBJ2-2; 8 bases line up with TRBD1. The receptor was isolated from a male donor with ankylosing spondylitis or in good health (not recorded which). CDR3 sequence (DNA): TGCGCCAGCAGCCTAGGACAGGGAGCGTCCGGGGAGCTGTTTTTT. This codes for CASSLGQGASGELFF.